A single TCR beta chain is shown here with its context. Unique molecular identifiers were incorporated during preparation of the TCRbeta library. TCRdb recomputed calls from the PCR reads with MiXCR, one row per CDR3 protein. The sample gives hundreds of thousands of distinct CDR3 sequences, roughly a tenth of which show up once; over 5% is in the top ten. This entry comes from a study of T-cell reconstitution after alpha-beta-depleted transplantation in children. The starting material was PBMCs from the stem cell graft donor, obtained from the stem cell graft. The source of this sequence is a human donor who donated a stem cell graft to a child with acute lymphoblastic leukemia.

CDR3 DNA sequence: TGCAGCGTTTCTAGGGCTCAAGAGACCCAGTACTTC. This codes for CSVSRAQETQYF. V is TRBV29-1 and J is TRBJ2-5; D unclear. The ends were cut back, 5 bases at V and 2 bases at J, with 9 bases in the middle. Germline assignment: CDR1 SQVTM and CDR2 ANQGSEA. CDR3 length: 12 residues.